This section outlines one T cell receptor (beta chain) sequence together with its context. Its target is unknown. This specimen comes from a study of cytomegalovirus exposure and HLA in healthy donors. The study, taken as a whole, reports: An analysis was carried out at a later point. It showed that HLA-associated TCR beta chains were more clonally expanded than equally common non-associated chains. Sequencing artifact likely explains a cluster of highly shared sequence variants. Evidence from a later analysis indicated that most CMV-associated TCR beta chains looked HLA-restricted. What TCR beta sequences reportedly achieved was accurate prediction of HLA-A and HLA-B alleles in most subjects.

Primers included in the PCR were 60 Vbeta and 13 Jbeta primers. Profiled with immunoSEQ multiplex PCR; TCRdb holds only in-frame clones, not every one. The sample shows approximately 110,000 clones, and about 3.5% sits with its ten largest clones. The receptor was isolated from a man aged 18 to 30 in good health and CMV-seronegative. Specimen: PBMCs.

As DNA, the CDR3 is TGTGCCAGCAGTGGGCGACAGGGAACCTACGAGCAGTACTTC. Amino acid sequence: CASSGRQGTYEQYF. The chain employs TRBV6-6 and TRBJ2-7, with TRBD1 matching over 7 bases. Germline CDR1 and CDR2: MNHNY and SVGAGI (reference sequence). The junction had 6 bases not matched to a gene; V was cut back by 5 bases and J by 2 bases. This CDR3 contains 14 residues.